This TCR beta chain was identified in a study of response to subunit inactivated influenza vaccine. TCRdb independently ran MiXCR on the RT-PCR reads; one entry per CDR3 protein. Found here are around 470,000 distinct CDR3 sequences, about 7.2% of them singletons; the top ten hold around 13%. In regard to this clonotype: Its antigen is currently unknown.

J lost 8 bases, V lost 7 bases, and 6 bases had no gene match. Germline values: CDR1 MNHNY, CDR2 SVGAGI (reference sequence). The CDR3 contains 12 residues. Study conclusions and caveats: New T cells are recruited in small numbers by each seasonal influenza vaccination, according to the authors' suggestion.

The gene calls are TRBV6-6 and TRBJ1-2; TRBD1 aligns across 8 bases. This receptor was obtained from a man between 50 and 70 years old who received an inactivated influenza vaccine. The source was PBMCs from blood, collected less than 30 months after vaccination. CDR3 sequence reads: CASTFDRGGYTF. CDR3 nucleotides: TGTGCCAGCACGTTTGACAGGGGAGGCTACACCTTC.